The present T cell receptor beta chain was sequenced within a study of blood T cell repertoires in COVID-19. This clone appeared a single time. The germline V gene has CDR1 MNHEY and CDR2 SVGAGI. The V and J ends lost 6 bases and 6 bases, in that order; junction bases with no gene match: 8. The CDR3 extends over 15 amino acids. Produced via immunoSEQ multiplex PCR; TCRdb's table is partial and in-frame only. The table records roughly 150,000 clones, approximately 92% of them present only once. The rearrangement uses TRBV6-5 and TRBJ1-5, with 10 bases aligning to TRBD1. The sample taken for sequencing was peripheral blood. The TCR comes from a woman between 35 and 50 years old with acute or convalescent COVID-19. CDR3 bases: TGTGCCAGCAGAAGGACAGGGGGGCGGGGTCAGCCCCAGCATTTT. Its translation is CASRRTGGRGQPQHF.